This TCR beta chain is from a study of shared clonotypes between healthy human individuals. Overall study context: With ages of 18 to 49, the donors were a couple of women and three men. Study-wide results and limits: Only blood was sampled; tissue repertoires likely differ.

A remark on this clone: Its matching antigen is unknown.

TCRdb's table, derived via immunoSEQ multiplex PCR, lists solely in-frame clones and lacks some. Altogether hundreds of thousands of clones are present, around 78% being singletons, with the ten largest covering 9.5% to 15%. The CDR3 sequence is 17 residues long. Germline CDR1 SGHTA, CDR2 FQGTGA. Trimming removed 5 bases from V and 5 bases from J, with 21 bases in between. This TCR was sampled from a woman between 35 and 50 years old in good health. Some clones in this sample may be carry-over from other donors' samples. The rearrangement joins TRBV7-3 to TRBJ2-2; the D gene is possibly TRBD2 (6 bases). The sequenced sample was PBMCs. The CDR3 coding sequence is TGTGCCAGCAGCCTACATCCGGAAGCGGGTACAACCGGGGAGCTGTTTTTT. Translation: CASSLHPEAGTTGELFF.